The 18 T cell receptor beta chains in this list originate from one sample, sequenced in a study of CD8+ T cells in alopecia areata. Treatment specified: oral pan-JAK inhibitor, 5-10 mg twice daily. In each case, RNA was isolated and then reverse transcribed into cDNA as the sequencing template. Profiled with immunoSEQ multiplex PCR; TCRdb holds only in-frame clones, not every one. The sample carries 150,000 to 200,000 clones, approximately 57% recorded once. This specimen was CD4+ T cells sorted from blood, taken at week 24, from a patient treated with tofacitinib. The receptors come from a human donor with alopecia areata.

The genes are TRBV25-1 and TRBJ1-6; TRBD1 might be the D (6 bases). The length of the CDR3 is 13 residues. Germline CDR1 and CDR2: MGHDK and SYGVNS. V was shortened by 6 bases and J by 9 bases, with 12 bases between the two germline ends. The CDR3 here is CASSPGEVSPLHF. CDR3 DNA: TGTGCCAGCAGCCCAGGGGAGGTTTCACCCCTCCACTTT.

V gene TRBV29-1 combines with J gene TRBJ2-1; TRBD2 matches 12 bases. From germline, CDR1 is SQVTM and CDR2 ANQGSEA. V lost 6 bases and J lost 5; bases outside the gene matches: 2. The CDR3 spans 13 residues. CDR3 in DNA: TGCAGCGTCGGACTAGCGGGGAACAATGAGCAGTTCTTC. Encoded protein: CSVGLAGNNEQFF.

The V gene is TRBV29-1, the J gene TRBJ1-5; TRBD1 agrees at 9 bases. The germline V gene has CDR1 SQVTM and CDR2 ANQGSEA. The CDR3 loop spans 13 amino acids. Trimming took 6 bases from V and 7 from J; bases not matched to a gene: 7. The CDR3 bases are TGCAGCGTCGCACAGGGGGCGAGGCAGCCCCAGCATTTT. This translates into CSVAQGARQPQHF.

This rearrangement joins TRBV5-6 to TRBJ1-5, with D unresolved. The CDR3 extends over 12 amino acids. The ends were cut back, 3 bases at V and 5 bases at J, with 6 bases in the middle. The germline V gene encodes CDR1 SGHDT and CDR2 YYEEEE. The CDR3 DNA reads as TGTGCCAGCAGCTCCGTCGATCAGCCCCAGCATTTT. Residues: CASSSVDQPQHF.

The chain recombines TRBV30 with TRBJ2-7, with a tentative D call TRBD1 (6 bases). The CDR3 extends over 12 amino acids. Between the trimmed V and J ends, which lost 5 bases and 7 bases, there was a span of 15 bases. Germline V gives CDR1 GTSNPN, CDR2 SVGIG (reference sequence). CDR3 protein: CAWAEQGWEQYF. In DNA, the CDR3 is TGTGCCTGGGCCGAACAGGGATGGGAGCAGTACTTC.

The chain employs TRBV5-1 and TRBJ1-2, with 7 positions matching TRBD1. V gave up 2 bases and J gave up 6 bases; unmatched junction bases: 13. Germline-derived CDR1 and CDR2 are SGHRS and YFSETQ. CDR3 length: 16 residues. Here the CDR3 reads CASSFGGDGTVNGYTF. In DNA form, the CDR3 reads TGCGCCAGCAGCTTTGGGGGCGATGGGACAGTTAATGGCTACACCTTC.

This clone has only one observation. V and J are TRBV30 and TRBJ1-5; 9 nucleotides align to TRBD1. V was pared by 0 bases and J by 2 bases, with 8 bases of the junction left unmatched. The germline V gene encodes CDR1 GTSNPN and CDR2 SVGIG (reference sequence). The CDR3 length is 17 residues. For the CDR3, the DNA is TGTGCCTGGAGTGTCGACAGGGGGAATCGTGGCAATCAGCCCCAGCATTTT. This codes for CAWSVDRGNRGNQPQHF. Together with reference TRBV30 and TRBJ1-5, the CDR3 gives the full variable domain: SQTIHQWPATLVQPVGSPLSLECTVEGTSNPNLYWYRQAAGRGLQLLFYSVGIGQISSEVPQNLSASRPQDRQFILSSKKLLLSDSGFYLCAWSVDRGNRGNQPQHFGDGTRLSIL.

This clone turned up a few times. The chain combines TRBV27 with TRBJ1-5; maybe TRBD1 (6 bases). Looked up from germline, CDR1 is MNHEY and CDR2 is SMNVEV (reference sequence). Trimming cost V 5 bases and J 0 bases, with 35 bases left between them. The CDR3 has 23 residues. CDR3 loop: CASSPRLGQGSPLSGYSNQPQHF. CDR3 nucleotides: TGTGCCAGCAGTCCCCGACTGGGTCAGGGGTCCCCTTTAAGTGGATATAGCAATCAGCCCCAGCATTTT.

The CDR3 sequence: CASSRPPGPSSYNSPLHF. The CDR3, as DNA: TGTGCCAGCAGTAGGCCCCCGGGACCGAGCTCCTATAATTCACCCCTCCACTTT. V gene TRBV27 combines with J gene TRBJ1-6; TRBD1 might be the D (5 bases). V was trimmed by 5 bases and J by 0 bases, leaving 17 bases between them. Per germline, CDR1 MNHEY and CDR2 SMNVEV (reference sequence). The CDR3 sequence is 18 residues long.

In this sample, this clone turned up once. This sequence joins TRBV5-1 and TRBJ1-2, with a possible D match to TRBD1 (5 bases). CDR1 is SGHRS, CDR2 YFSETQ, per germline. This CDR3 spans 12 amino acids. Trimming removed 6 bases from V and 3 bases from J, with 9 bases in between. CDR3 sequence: CASTGTDYGYTF. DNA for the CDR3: TGCGCCAGCACCGGGACGGACTATGGCTACACCTTC. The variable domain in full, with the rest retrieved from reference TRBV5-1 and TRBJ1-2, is KAGVTQTPRYLIKTRGQQVTLSCSPISGHRSVSWYQQTPGQGLQFLFEYFSETQRNKGNFPGRFSGRQFSNSRSEMNVSTLELGDSALYLCASTGTDYGYTFGSGTRLTVV.

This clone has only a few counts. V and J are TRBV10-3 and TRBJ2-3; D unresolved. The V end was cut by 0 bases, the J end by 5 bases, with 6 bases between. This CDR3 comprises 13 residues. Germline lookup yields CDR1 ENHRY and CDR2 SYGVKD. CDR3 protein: CAISESVVDTQYF. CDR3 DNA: TGTGCCATCAGTGAGTCTGTGGTAGATACGCAGTATTTT.

The DNA for the CDR3 is TGTGCCAGCAGCTTAGCGCGGGGGGCCAACGTCCTGACTTTC. Translation: CASSLARGANVLTF. The chain has TRBV7-9 and TRBJ2-6; no clear D gene. CDR1 and CDR2 from the germline V gene are SEHNR and FQNEAQ (reference sequence). CDR3 size: 14 residues. Trimming removed 0 bases from V and 4 bases from J, with 4 bases in between.

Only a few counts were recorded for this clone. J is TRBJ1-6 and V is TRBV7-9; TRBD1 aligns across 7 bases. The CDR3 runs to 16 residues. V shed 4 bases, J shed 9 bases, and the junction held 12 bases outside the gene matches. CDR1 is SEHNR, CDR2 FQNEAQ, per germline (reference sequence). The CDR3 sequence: CASSSRETGYGSPLHF. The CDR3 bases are TGTGCCAGCAGCTCCCGAGAGACAGGGTACGGTTCACCCCTCCACTTT.

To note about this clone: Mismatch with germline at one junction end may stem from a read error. CDR3 coding DNA: TGTGCCAGCAGTGAAGTAAGGGGGACTAATTCACCCCTCCACTTT. The encoded protein is CASSEVRGTNSPLHF. V and J are TRBV10-3 and TRBJ1-6; weak D call: TRBD1 (6 bases). Germline V CDR1 and CDR2: ENHRY, SYGVKD. CDR3 length: 15 residues.

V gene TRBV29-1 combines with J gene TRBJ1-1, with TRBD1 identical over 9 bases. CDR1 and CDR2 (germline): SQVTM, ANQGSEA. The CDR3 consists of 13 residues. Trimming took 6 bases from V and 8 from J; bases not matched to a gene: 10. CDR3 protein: CSVSSGTGREAFF. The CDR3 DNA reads TGCAGCGTGTCCTCCGGGACAGGGCGGGAAGCTTTCTTT.

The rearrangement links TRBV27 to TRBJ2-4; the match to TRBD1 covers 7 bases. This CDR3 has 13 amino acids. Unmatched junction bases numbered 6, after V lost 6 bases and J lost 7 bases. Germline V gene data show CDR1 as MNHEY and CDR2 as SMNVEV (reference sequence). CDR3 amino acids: CASRRQGENIQYF. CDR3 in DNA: TGTGCCAGCAGACGACAGGGAGAGAACATTCAGTACTTC.

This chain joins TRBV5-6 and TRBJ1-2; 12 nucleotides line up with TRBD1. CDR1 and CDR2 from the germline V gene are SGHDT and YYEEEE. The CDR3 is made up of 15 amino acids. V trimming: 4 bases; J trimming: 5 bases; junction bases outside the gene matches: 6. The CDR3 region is CASSPQGQGAYGYTF. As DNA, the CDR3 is TGTGCCAGCAGCCCCCAGGGACAGGGGGCGTATGGCTACACCTTC.

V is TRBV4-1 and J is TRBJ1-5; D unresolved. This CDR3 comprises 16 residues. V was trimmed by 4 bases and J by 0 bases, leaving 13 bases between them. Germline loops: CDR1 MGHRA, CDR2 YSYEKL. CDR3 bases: TGCGCCAGCAGCCCCCTCGGGCGAAATAGCAATCAGCCCCAGCATTTT. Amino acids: CASSPLGRNSNQPQHF.